This passage covers 12 T cell receptor beta chains from one sample sequenced in a study of blood T cell repertoires in COVID-19. TCRdb's copy holds only in-frame clones and misses some; the assay was immunoSEQ multiplex PCR. Here the sample spans more than 90,000 clones, over 75% being singletons. Sequenced material: peripheral blood. The receptors derive from a man aged 45-65 years with acute or convalescent COVID-19.

V and J are TRBV9 and TRBJ1-3, with TRBD1 matching 10 bases. Germline trimming cut 7 bases from V and 3 bases from J; bases unmatched to any gene: 16. The CDR3 length is 18 residues. The germline CDR1 and CDR2 sequences are SGDLS and YYNGEE. In DNA, the CDR3 is TGTGCCAGCCCCACGGGACAGGGGCCCTATCATCGTGGAAACACCATATATTTT. Its translation is CASPTGQGPYHRGNTIYF.

This chain links TRBV19 with TRBJ1-3; a weak D match, TRBD1 (6 bases). In germline, CDR1 is LNHDA, CDR2 SQIVND (reference sequence). Trimming removed 8 bases at V and 0 bases at J, with 11 bases between. This CDR3 is built from 14 residues. The CDR3 sequence is CASLDSNSGNTIYF. The CDR3 DNA follows: TGTGCCAGTTTGGACAGCAACTCTGGAAACACCATATATTTT.

The CDR3 DNA is TGTGCCAGCAGTTACCGGACTGAAGCTTTCTTT. Translation gives CASSYRTEAFF. V usage is TRBV6-5 and J usage is TRBJ1-1; no clear D. V was trimmed by 2 bases and J by 5 bases, leaving 3 bases between them. The CDR3 spans 11 residues. In germline, CDR1 is MNHEY, CDR2 SVGAGI.

Regarding this clone: One junction end does not reproduce the germline sequence, and a read error may be involved. CDR3 DNA sequence: TGTGCCTGGAGTGTACTAGCGCGAGAGACCCGGTACTTC. It yields the protein CAWSVLARETRYF. The chain carries TRBV30 and TRBJ2-5; the match to TRBD2 covers 7 bases. CDR3 length: 13 amino acids. Germline-derived CDR1 and CDR2 are GTSNPN and SVGIG (reference sequence).

The gene calls are TRBV5-1 and TRBJ1-5, with D perhaps TRBD1 (5 bases). Trimming took 3 bases from V and 6 from J, leaving 16 bases between them. Per germline, CDR1 SGHRS and CDR2 YFSETQ. This CDR3 comprises 15 residues. This CDR3 reads CASSYASGYCQPQHF. Written as DNA, the CDR3 is TGCGCCAGCAGCTACGCCTCAGGGTATTGTCAGCCCCAGCATTTT.

This chain uses TRBV14 with TRBJ2-2; 8 bases line up with TRBD1. CDR3 length: 16 amino acids. Germline V gives CDR1 SGHDN, CDR2 FVKESK. The V segment lost 3 bases and the J segment 2 bases; nucleotides outside the gene matches: 5. The CDR3 DNA is TGTGCCAGCAGCCACCCGGACAGGGAAAACACCGGGGAGCTGTTTTTT. Translating gives CASSHPDRENTGELFF.

V usage is TRBV6-5 and J usage is TRBJ2-7; 10 bases line up with TRBD1. V dropped 6 bases and J dropped 7; count of bases not matched to a gene: 12. Germline loops: CDR1 MNHEY, CDR2 SVGAGI. The CDR3 runs to 15 residues. The CDR3 bases are TGTGCCAGCAGCGCTAGGGACAGGGGCGCGAGGGAGCAGTACTTC. Residues: CASSARDRGAREQYF.

The chain links TRBV19 to TRBJ1-5, with no clear D. Germline V gene sequence: CDR1 LNHDA, CDR2 SQIVND (reference sequence). Trimming removed 1 base at V and 0 bases at J, with 7 bases between. CDR3 length: 15 amino acids. The DNA for the CDR3 is TGTGCCAGTAGTATAGCCTCCCGTAGCAATCAGCCCCAGCATTTT. Amino acid sequence: CASSIASRSNQPQHF.

This clone was detected only a few times. The chain is built from TRBV9 and TRBJ1-2; D call uncertain. The CDR3 has 15 amino acids. V was cut by 1 base and J by 4 bases, with 14 bases left in between. Per germline, CDR1 SGDLS and CDR2 YYNGEE. As DNA, the CDR3 is TGTGCCAGCAGCGTATCGGGAACAGCTGGCTATGGCTACACCTTC. This gives the protein CASSVSGTAGYGYTF.

This clone has more than one count but fewer than ten. This rearrangement joins TRBV7-3 to TRBJ1-1; D unresolved. Germline lookup yields CDR1 SGHTA and CDR2 FQGTGA. With 3 bases removed from V and 1 base from J, the gap between germline ends came to 9 bases. The CDR3 is 14 residues long. The chain's CDR3 is CASSFSGKNTEAFF. DNA for the CDR3: TGTGCCAGCAGCTTCTCCGGGAAGAACACTGAAGCTTTCTTT. Full variable domain (missing parts from reference TRBV7-3 and TRBJ1-1): GAGVSQTPSNKVTEKGKYVELRCDPISGHTALYWYRQSLGQGPEFLIYFQGTGAADDSGLPNDRFFAVRPEGSVSTLKIQRTERGDSAVYLCASSFSGKNTEAFFGQGTRLTVV.

A few counts support this clone. V usage is TRBV28 and J usage is TRBJ1-2, with TRBD1 identical over 9 bases. Losses at the gene ends were 7 bases for V and 5 bases for J; bases not matched to a gene: 8. The CDR3 is made up of 14 amino acids. Germline V lookup: CDR1 MDHEN, CDR2 SYDVKM. The CDR3 region is CASNRDRVGYGYTF. The CDR3 bases are TGTGCCAGCAATAGGGACAGGGTGGGATATGGCTACACCTTC.

The CDR3 DNA reads as TGTGCCAGCAGCCCCTCAGGGGGCTTCGATGAAAAACTGTTTTTT. Translation: CASSPSGGFDEKLFF. The genes are TRBV3-1 (or the pseudogene TRBV3-2) and TRBJ1-4; 8 positions match TRBD1. The CDR3 loop spans 15 amino acids. J lost 6 bases, V lost 4 bases, and 7 bases had no gene match. Germline CDR1 reads LGHDT; CDR2 reads YNNKEL (reference sequence).